The 16 T cell receptor beta chains reported below all come from one sample, sequenced in a study of CD8 T cells in Susac syndrome (dated by TCRdb to between 2018 and 2021). Preparation of the library involved the immunoSEQ multiplex PCR assay. RNA was extracted using the RNeasy kit, and roughly 0.5 to 1 ug of the RNA was reverse transcribed with random hexamers. The public reads were reanalyzed by TCRdb: fastp trimming at Q25, MiXCR alignment, in-frame beta chains only. Here each entry gathers all rows of one CDR3 protein and keeps the most common genes and DNA. The table for this sample lists just over 150,000 distinct CDR3 sequences; about 94% of them were counted only once. The leading ten clones occupy more than 0.2% of the sample. The specimen sequenced was CD8+ T cells from PBMCs. The origin of the receptors is a human donor with multiple sclerosis.

This sequence joins TRBV20-1 and TRBJ2-7; a possible D gene is TRBD1 (7 bases). Germline V gene sequence: CDR1 DFQATT, CDR2 SNEGSKA (reference sequence). The CDR3 covers 14 residues. V was clipped by 6 bases and J by 0 bases, with 15 bases between them. CDR3: CSAYPRGDSYEQYF. In nucleotides, the CDR3 is TGCAGTGCCTATCCCAGGGGGGACTCCTACGAGCAGTACTTC.

This chain uses TRBV30 with TRBJ1-2; D gene unclear. V was trimmed by 0 bases and J by 6 bases, leaving 11 bases between them. This CDR3 region has 13 residues. Germline V gene lookup returns CDR1 GTSNPN and CDR2 SVGIG (reference sequence). The CDR3 coding sequence is TGTGCCTGGAGTGTCCGAACAGTGGATGGCTACACCTTC. It codes for CAWSVRTVDGYTF.

This clonotype turned up a few times. The CDR3 DNA is TGCAGCGTTGAAGAGGAGCACAACTATGGCTACACCTTC. Amino acids: CSVEEEHNYGYTF. The gene calls are TRBV29-1 and TRBJ1-2; no firm D call. V gave up 0 bases and J gave up 2 bases, with 7 bases separating them. Germline V CDR1 and CDR2: SQVTM, ANQGSEA. This CDR3 has 13 residues.

This chain links TRBV20-1 with TRBJ1-5, with TRBD1 as a possible D gene (5 bases). The length of the CDR3 is 15 residues. V dropped 0 bases and J dropped 7 bases, with 16 bases sitting between them. The V gene's germline CDR1 is DFQATT and CDR2 SNEGSKA (reference sequence). The DNA for the CDR3 is TGCAGTGCTAGAGATTACGGGGGGGAGGGACAGCCCCAGCATTTT. Translation: CSARDYGGEGQPQHF.

This chain links TRBV30 with TRBJ2-7, with D tentatively TRBD1 or TRBD2 (6 bases each). Germline V CDR1 and CDR2: GTSNPN, SVGIG (reference sequence). CDR3 size: 13 residues. Trimming stripped 0 bases from V and 2 bases from J, with 8 bases between. The CDR3 DNA reads as TGTGCCTGGAGTGTAGGGGGGACCTACGAGCAGTACTTC. Translating gives CAWSVGGTYEQYF.

CDR3 sequence (DNA): TGTGCCACCAGCAGTCCAAGCGGGGGACGGTACAATGAGCAGTTCTTC. This codes for CATSSPSGGRYNEQFF. V is TRBV15 and J is TRBJ2-1, with 8 bases fitting TRBD2. Losses at the gene ends were 3 bases for V and 4 bases for J; bases not matched to a gene: 8. Per the germline V gene, CDR1 is LNHNV and CDR2 is YYDKDF (reference sequence). CDR3 size: 16 residues.

The chain carries TRBV20-1 and TRBJ2-3; TRBD2 aligns across 8 bases. Germline V CDR1 and CDR2: DFQATT, SNEGSKA (reference sequence). The ends lost 3 bases at V and 0 bases at J; junction bases unmatched: 8. The CDR3 totals 16 residues. DNA for the CDR3: TGCAGTGCTAGGGATCGTAGCGGGGCCAGCACAGATACGCAGTATTTT. Translation: CSARDRSGASTDTQYF.

This rearrangement joins TRBV28 to TRBJ2-6; D uncertain. This CDR3 spans 13 amino acids. In germline, CDR1 is MDHEN, CDR2 SYDVKM. Trimming removed 4 bases at V and 2 bases at J, with 3 bases between. This CDR3 is CASSSPGANVLTF. In DNA, the CDR3 is TGTGCCAGCAGTTCCCCTGGGGCCAACGTCCTGACTTTC.

The V and J genes are TRBV15 and TRBJ2-1, with 8 bases aligning to TRBD2. Germline trimming cut 0 bases from V and 8 bases from J; bases unmatched to any gene: 6. Germline V gene sequence: CDR1 LNHNV, CDR2 YYDKDF (reference sequence). The CDR3 contains 15 residues. The DNA for the CDR3 is TGTGCCACCAGCAGAGATCGCAGCGGGGGCGATGAGCAGTTCTTC. Translation: CATSRDRSGGDEQFF.

The chain links TRBV9 to TRBJ2-7, with D possibly TRBD1 on 5 matching bases. Per the germline V gene, CDR1 is SGDLS and CDR2 is YYNGEE. The CDR3 runs to 14 residues. Trimming shortened V by 0 bases and J by 2 bases, and 9 bases separated the two germline ends. The CDR3 here is CASSVGTGTYEQYF. CDR3 sequence (DNA): TGTGCCAGCAGCGTAGGTACAGGAACCTACGAGCAGTACTTC.

This chain links TRBV12-3 or TRBV12-4 with TRBJ1-6, with D unresolved. V lost 6 bases to trimming and J lost 4 bases, with 7 bases between them. This CDR3 has 13 amino acids. Written as DNA, the CDR3 is TGTGCCAGCAGCGACCATTATAATTCACCCCTCCACTTT. It translates to CASSDHYNSPLHF.

The CDR3 loop reads CASSQEANPPLAFF. For the CDR3, the DNA is TGTGCCAGCAGCCAAGAGGCCAACCCCCCATTAGCTTTCTTT. The rearrangement uses TRBV3-1 and TRBJ1-1; D is undetermined. Trimming left V 0 bases short and J 10 bases short, with 15 bases between. The CDR3 loop spans 14 amino acids. Germline CDR1 reads LGHDT; CDR2 reads YNNKEL (reference sequence).

The chain joins TRBV5-1 to TRBJ2-3; D remains ambiguous. V was cut by 6 bases and J by 4 bases, with 9 bases left in between. This CDR3 contains 12 residues. The V gene's germline CDR1 is SGHRS and CDR2 YFSETQ. CDR3 sequence reads: CASIIRADTQYF. CDR3 sequence (DNA): TGCGCCAGCATCATTAGGGCAGATACGCAGTATTTT.

This chain connects TRBV7-9 to TRBJ2-5; D unresolved. The V and J ends lost 10 bases and 1 base respectively, with 10 bases between them. Germline CDR1 is SEHNR and CDR2 is FQNEAQ (reference sequence). CDR3 length equals 12 residues. CDR3 sequence (DNA): TGTGCCAACCAGGCCCGCCAAGAGACCCAGTACTTC. Its protein product is CANQARQETQYF.

The chain has TRBV28 and TRBJ2-7; TRBD1 agrees at 7 bases. Trimming at V came to 4 bases and at J to 2 bases, leaving 5 bases not matched to a gene. There are 14 residues in the CDR3. Germline CDR1 is MDHEN and CDR2 is SYDVKM. CDR3 sequence: CASSYRGRTYEQYF. DNA of the CDR3: TGTGCCAGCAGTTACAGGGGCCGAACCTACGAGCAGTACTTC.

The V gene is TRBV7-2, the J gene TRBJ2-7; 8 nucleotides align to TRBD1. V lost 0 bases to trimming and J lost 2 bases; unmatched junction nucleotides: 6. The germline V gene encodes CDR1 SGHTA and CDR2 FQGNSA. The CDR3 spans 16 residues. The CDR3 DNA follows: TGTGCCAGCAGCTTAGCAGGACAGGGAAACGCCTACGAGCAGTACTTC. It encodes CASSLAGQGNAYEQYF.